The present TCR beta chain was sequenced within a study of cytomegalovirus exposure and HLA in healthy donors. V lost 2 bases and J 6 bases, leaving 20 bases between the germline ends. Germline V gene lookup returns CDR1 MNHNY and CDR2 SVGAGI (reference sequence). The CDR3 contains 16 residues. PCR primers comprised 60 Vbeta and 13 Jbeta primers. The data were produced by immunoSEQ multiplex PCR, yet TCRdb's version contains in-frame clones alone and is incomplete. The table includes 100,000 to 150,000 clones, approximately 72% detected once. The V and J genes are TRBV6-6 and TRBJ2-7, with D tentatively TRBD2 (6 bases). Sequencing was carried out using PBMCs. This receptor was identified in a man between 18 and 29 years old in good health and CMV-seronegative. CDR3 sequence: CASSYKARGGDSEQYF. The CDR3 coding sequence is TGTGCCAGCAGTTACAAGGCGAGGGGAGGAGATTCCGAGCAGTACTTC.